This T cell receptor beta chain came from a study of Tregs in tolerant kidney transplant recipients. A word on this clone: The antigen remains undetermined.

Study results and caveats: Expanding Tregs on activated donor B cells appeared to best identify donor-specific TCRbeta clones.

The protocol was immunoSEQ multiplex PCR, while the TCRdb copy is restricted to in-frame clones and leaves out a portion. The sample has about 120,000 clones; roughly 93% are singletons. Unstimulated regulatory T cells (CD4+CD25+CD127-), CD4+CD25- non-regulatory cells, CD4 and CD8 cells were FACS-sorted from thawed PBMCs. Trimming took 5 bases from V and 3 from J, leaving 22 bases between them. CDR1 is LNHDA and CDR2 is SQIVND in the germline V gene (reference sequence). CDR3 length equals 17 residues. The specimen sequenced was CD4+ T cells from blood. The chain has TRBV19 and TRBJ1-2; the D gene is possibly TRBD1 (5 bases). This clonotype was sampled from a human donor in good health. The CDR3 here is CASSARGGSRTHYGYTF. The CDR3 DNA sequence: TGTGCCAGTAGTGCCCGGGGGGGTTCGCGGACCCACTATGGCTACACCTTC.